This entry describes one T cell receptor (beta chain). No antigen is known for it. It has no much larger one-base neighbor in the sample; base qualities were not kept. Patients with a history of autoimmune disease or receiving systemic immunosuppression were excluded from the trial. Peripheral blood for TCR sequencing was collected from all dose cohorts at baseline, on cycle 4 day 1, and on cycle 7 day 1. Samples came from an open-label, multicenter, first-in-human phase I dose-escalation trial of ivuxolimab. Adults with locally advanced or metastatic head and neck squamous cell, hepatocellular, melanoma or renal cell carcinoma were enrolled in the trial. Before TCR sequencing, CD4+ T cells and CD8+ T cells from peripheral blood were sorted into separate populations. Genomic DNA was isolated from the sorted cells so that the TCRbeta CDR3 region could be sequenced. TCRbeta CDR3 regions were sequenced using the immunoSEQ Assay. The clones in this table, taken by TCRdb from immuneACCESS, are in-frame only. Not every clone is retained; where verified, under half of the shortfall comes from an unresolved V gene, and the cause of the rest is unknown. For this sample the table gives over 90,000 clones, of which about 86% were detected only once. The top ten clonotypes cover around 5.5% of the sample.

Per the germline V gene (reference sequence), LNHDA is the CDR1 and SQIVND is the CDR2. The CDR3 contains 14 residues, cysteine and phenylalanine counted. The DNA shown is the 42-base CDR3, in frame from base 1. V and J are truncated by 3 bases and 4 bases respectively, leaving an intervening sequence of 12 bases. This sample is part of a study of OX40 agonist ivuxolimab in advanced cancers. About the full investigation: Ivuxolimab was a fully human IgG2 agonistic monoclonal antibody targeting the costimulatory receptor OX40 (CD134). Among the approximately 54 dose-escalation patients, some 20 had hepatocellular carcinoma, 15 or so melanoma, 9 renal cell carcinoma and 9 head and neck cancer. Peripheral TCRbeta sequencing aimed to test whether ivuxolimab altered TCR sequence diversity and caused clonal T-cell expansion. The monotherapy dose-escalation portion (N = 52 patients) of the phase I ivuxolimab trial is reported in the paper. Intravenous ivuxolimab was administered to patients every 2 weeks at six dose levels: 0.01, 0.1, 0.3, 1.5, 3 and 10 mg/kg. In the dose-escalation cohort, approximately 83% of patients were male, and the mean age was roughly 60 years with a range of about 23 to 79. Partial responses occurred in three dose-escalation patients, of whom one had hepatocellular carcinoma and two had cutaneous melanoma. Patients were allowed to have had prior anti-PD-1, anti-PD-L1 or anti-CTLA-4 therapy, and 40% of the dose-escalation patients had previously received checkpoint inhibitors.

On the study overall, not on this receptor specifically: Partial responders in the 0.1-3.0 mg/kg groups had among the lowest normalized peripheral clonal expansion, especially among CD8+ T cells. At doses from 0.1 to 3.0 mg/kg, clonal expansion was seen in both CD4+ and CD8+ blood T cells between baseline and week 6. After ivuxolimab, more expanded clones were found on average in CD8+ T cells than in CD4+ T cells. Low levels of normalized T-cell clonal expansion were also seen in some patients who did not respond. The antigen specificity of the peripheral T cells that underwent clonal expansion was not determined.

The sequencing used CD4+ or CD8+ T cells sorted from blood, collected in a trial of the OX40 agonist ivuxolimab. The chain joins TRBV19 to TRBJ1-2, with no confidently assigned D gene. This clonotype was sampled from an adult with an advanced solid tumor such as melanoma, head and neck, liver or kidney cancer. The DNA sequence is TGTGCCAGTAGTATCCAGCCCGGGAGCTATGGCTACACCTTC. Protein translation: CASSIQPGSYGYTF.